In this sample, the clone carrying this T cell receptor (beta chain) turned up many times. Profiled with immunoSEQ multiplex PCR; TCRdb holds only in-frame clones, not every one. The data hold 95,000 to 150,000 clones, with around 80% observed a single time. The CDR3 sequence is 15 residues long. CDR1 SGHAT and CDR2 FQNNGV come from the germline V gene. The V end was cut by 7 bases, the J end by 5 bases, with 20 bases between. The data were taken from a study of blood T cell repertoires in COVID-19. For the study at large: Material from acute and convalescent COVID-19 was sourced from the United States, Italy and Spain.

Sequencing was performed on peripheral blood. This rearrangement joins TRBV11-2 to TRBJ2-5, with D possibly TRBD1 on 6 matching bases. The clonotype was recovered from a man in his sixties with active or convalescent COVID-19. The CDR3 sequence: CASTRARGGLETQYF. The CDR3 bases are TGTGCCAGCACCCGGGCTAGAGGGGGTCTGGAGACCCAGTACTTC. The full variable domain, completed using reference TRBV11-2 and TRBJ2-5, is EAGVAQSPRYKIIEKRQSVAFWCNPISGHATLYWYQQILGQGPKLLIQFQNNGVVDDSQLPKDRFSAERLKGVDSTLKIQPAKLEDSAVYLCASTRARGGLETQYFGPGTRLLVL.